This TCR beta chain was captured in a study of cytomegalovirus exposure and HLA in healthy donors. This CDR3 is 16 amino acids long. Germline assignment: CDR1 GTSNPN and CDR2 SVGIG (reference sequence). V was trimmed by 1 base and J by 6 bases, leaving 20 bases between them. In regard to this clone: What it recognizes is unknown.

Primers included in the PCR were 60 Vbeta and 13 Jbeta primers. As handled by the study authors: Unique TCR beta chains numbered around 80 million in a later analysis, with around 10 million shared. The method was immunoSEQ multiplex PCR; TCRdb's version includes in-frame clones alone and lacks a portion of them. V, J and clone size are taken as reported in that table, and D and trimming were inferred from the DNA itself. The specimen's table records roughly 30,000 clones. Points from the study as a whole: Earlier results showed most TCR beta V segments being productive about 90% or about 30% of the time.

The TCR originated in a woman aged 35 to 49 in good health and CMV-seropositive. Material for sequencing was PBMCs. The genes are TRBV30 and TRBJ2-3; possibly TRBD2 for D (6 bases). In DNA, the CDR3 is TGTGCCTGGAGTGGTATGTCCAGCGGGTATGGGGATACGCAGTATTTT. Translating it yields CAWSGMSSGYGDTQYF.